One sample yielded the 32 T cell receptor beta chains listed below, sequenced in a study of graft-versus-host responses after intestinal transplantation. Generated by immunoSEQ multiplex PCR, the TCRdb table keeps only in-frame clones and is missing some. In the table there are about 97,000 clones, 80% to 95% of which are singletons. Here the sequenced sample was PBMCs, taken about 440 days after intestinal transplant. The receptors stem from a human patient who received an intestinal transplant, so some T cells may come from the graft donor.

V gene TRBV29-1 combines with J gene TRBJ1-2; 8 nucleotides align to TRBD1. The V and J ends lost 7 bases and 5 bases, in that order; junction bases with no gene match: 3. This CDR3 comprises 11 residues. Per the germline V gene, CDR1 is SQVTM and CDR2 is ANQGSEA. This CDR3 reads CSAGTGYGYTF. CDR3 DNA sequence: TGCAGCGCCGGGACAGGTTATGGCTACACCTTC.

CDR3 sequence reads: CASSDVGGGTYEQYF. CDR3 coding DNA: TGTGCCAGCAGTGACGTCGGCGGCGGAACCTACGAGCAGTACTTC. The chain combines TRBV6-1 with TRBJ2-7; D ambiguous. With 3 bases removed from V and 2 bases from J, the gap between germline ends came to 14 bases. Per germline, CDR1 MNHNS and CDR2 SASEGT. The CDR3 length is 15 residues.

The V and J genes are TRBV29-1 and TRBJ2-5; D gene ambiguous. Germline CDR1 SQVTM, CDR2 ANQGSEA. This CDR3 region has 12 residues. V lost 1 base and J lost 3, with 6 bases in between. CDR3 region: CSVEGPEETQYF. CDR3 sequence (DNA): TGCAGCGTTGAAGGCCCTGAAGAGACCCAGTACTTC.

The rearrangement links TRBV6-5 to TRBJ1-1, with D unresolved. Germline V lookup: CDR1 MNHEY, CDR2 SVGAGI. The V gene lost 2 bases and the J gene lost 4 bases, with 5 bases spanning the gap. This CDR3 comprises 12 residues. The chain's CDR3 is CASSYTGTEAFF. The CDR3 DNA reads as TGTGCCAGCAGTTACACGGGCACTGAAGCTTTCTTT.

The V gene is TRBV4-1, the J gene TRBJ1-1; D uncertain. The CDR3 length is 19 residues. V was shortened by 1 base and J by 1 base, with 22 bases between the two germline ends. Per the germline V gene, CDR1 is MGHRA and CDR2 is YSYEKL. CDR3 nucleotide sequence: TGCGCCAGCAGCCAAGCGCCCCTCCCTTGGACGAGAAGGAACACTGAAGCTTTCTTT. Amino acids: CASSQAPLPWTRRNTEAFF.

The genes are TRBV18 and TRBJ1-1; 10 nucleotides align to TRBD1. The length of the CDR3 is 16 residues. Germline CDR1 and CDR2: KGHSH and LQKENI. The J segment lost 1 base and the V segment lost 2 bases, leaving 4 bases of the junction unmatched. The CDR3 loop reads CASSPETGGRNTEAFF. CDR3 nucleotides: TGTGCCAGCTCACCAGAGACAGGGGGCCGGAACACTGAAGCTTTCTTT.

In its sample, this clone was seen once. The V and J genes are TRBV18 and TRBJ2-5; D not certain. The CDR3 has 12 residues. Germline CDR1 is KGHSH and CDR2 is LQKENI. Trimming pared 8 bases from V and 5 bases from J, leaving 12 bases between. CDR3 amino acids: CASRTPPETQYF. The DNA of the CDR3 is TGTGCCAGCCGAACGCCCCCCGAGACCCAGTACTTC.

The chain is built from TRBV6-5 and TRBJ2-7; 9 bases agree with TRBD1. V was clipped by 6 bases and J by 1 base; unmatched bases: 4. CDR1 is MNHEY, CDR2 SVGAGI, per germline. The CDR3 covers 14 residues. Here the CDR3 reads CASSGTGWSYEQYF. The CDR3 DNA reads TGTGCCAGCAGCGGGACAGGGTGGTCCTACGAGCAGTACTTC.

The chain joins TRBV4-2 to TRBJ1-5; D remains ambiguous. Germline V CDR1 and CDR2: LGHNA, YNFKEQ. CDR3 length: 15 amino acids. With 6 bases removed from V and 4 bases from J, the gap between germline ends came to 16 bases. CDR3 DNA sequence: TGTGCCAGCAGTCGCTTGGTAGGGATAAATCAGCCCCAGCATTTT. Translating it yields CASSRLVGINQPQHF.

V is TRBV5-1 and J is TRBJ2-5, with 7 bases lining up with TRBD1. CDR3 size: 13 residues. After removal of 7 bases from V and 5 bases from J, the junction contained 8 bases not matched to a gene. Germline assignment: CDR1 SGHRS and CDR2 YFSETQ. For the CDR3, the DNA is TGCGCCAGCGACACGACAGGGCAGGAGACCCAGTACTTC. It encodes CASDTTGQETQYF.

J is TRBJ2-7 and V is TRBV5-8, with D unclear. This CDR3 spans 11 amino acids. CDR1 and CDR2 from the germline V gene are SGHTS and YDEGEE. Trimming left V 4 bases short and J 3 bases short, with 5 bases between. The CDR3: CASSALYEQYF. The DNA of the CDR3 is TGTGCCAGCAGCGCCCTCTACGAGCAGTACTTC.

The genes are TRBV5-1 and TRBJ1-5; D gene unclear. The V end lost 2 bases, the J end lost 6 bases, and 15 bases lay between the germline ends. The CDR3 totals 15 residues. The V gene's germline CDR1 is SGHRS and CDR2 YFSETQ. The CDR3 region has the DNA TGCGCCAGCAGCTTTTCCGGCGAATATGGTCAGCCCCAGCATTTT. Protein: CASSFSGEYGQPQHF.

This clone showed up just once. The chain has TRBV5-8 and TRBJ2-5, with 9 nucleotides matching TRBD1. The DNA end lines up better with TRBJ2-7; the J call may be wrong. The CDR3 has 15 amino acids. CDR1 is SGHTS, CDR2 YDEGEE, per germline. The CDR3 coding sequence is TGTGCCAGCAGCGTAGGACAGGGGCTAATGTACGAGCAGTACTTC. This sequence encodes CASSVGQGLMYEQYF.

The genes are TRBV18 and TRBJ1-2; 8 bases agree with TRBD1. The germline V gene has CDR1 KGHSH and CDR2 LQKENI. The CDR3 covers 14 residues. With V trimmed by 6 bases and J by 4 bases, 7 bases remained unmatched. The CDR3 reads CASSHRDRPYGYTF. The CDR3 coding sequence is TGTGCCAGCTCTCACAGGGACAGGCCCTATGGCTACACCTTC.

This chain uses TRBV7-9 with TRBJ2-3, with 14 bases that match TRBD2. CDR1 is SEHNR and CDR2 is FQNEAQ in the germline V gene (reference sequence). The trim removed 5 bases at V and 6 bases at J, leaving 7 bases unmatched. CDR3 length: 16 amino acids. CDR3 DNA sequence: TGTGCCAGCAGCGTACAGACTAGCGGGGGGGCCGATACGCAGTATTTT. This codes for CASSVQTSGGADTQYF. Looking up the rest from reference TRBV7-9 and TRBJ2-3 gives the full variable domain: DTGVSQNPRHKITKRGQNVTFRCDPISEHNRLYWYRQTLGQGPEFLTYFQNEAQLEKSRLLSDRFSAERPKGSFSTLEIQRTEQGDSAMYLCASSVQTSGGADTQYFGPGTRLTVL.

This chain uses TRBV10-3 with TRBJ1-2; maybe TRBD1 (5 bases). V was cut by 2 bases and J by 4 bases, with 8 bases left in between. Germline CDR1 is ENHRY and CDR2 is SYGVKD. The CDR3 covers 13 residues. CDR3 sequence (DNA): TGTGCCATCAGTGAGGGGGGGAGCTATGGCTACACCTTC. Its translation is CAISEGGSYGYTF.

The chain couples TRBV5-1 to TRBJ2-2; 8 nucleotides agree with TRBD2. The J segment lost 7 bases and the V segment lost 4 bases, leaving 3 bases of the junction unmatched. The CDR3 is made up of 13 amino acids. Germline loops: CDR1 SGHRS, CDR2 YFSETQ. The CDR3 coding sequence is TGCGCCAGCAGCCCCGGGGGGGGCGGGGAGCTGTTTTTT. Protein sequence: CASSPGGGGELFF.

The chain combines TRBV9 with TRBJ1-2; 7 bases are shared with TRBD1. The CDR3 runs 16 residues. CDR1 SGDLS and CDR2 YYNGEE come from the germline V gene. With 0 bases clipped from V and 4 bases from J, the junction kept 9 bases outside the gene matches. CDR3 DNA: TGTGCCAGCAGCGTAGATGGTAGGGGGCTTGGCTATGGCTACACCTTC. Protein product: CASSVDGRGLGYGYTF. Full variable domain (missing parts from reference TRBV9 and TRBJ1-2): DSGVTQTPKHLITATGQRVTLRCSPRSGDLSVYWYQQSLDQGLQFLIQYYNGEERAKGNILERFSAQQFPDLHSELNLSSLELGDSALYFCASSVDGRGLGYGYTFGSGTRLTVV.

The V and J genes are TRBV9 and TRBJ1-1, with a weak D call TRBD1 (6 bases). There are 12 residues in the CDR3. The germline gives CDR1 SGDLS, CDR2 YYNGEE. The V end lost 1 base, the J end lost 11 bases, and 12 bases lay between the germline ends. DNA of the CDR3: TGTGCCAGCAGCGTACCCGGACAGAAGGCTTTCTTT. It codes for CASSVPGQKAFF.

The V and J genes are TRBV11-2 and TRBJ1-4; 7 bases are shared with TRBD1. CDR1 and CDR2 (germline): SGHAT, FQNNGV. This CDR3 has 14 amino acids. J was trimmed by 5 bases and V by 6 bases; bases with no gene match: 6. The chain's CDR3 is CASRGTAPNEKLFF. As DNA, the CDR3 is TGTGCCAGCAGGGGGACAGCCCCAAATGAAAAACTGTTTTTT.

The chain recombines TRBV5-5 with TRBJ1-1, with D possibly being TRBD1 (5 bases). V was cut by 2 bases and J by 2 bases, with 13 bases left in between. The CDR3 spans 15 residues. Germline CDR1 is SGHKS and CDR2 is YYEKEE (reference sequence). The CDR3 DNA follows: TGTGCCAGCAGCTTATTAGGGGCCGGTAACACTGAAGCTTTCTTT. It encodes CASSLLGAGNTEAFF.

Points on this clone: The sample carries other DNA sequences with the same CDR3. In DNA form, the CDR3 reads TGTGCCAGCAGCTTAGTCGTGGGAAATTCACCCCTCCACTTT. It yields the protein CASSLVVGNSPLHF. V is TRBV7-9 and J is TRBJ1-6; D is unclear. The length of the CDR3 is 14 residues. V lost 1 base and J 7 bases, leaving 8 bases between the germline ends. Germline assignment: CDR1 SEHNR and CDR2 FQNEAQ (reference sequence).

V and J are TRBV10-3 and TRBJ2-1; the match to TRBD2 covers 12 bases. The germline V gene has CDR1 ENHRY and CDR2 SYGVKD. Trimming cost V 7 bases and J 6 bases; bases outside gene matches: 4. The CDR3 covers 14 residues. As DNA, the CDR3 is TGTGCCATCACCCCTAGCGGGGGGGTCAATGAGCAGTTCTTC. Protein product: CAITPSGGVNEQFF.

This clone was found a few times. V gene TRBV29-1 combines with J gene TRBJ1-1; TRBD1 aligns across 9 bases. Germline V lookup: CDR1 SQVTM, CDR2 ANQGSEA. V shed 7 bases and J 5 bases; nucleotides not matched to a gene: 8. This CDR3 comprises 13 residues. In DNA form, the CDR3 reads TGCAGCGGGAATACAGGGGGCGTGACTGAAGCTTTCTTT. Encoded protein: CSGNTGGVTEAFF.

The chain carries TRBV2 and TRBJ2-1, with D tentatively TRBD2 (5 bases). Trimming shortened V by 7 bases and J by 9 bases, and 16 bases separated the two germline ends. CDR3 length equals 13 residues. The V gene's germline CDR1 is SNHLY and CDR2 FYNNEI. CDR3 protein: CASNEGGSFEQFF. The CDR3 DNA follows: TGTGCCAGCAACGAAGGTGGGAGCTTTGAGCAGTTCTTC.

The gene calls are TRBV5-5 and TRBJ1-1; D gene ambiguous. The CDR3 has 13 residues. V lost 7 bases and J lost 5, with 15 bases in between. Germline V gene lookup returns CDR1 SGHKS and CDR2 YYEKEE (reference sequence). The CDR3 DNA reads TGTGCCAGCCGGACCCGGGTTAGGACTGAAGCTTTCTTT. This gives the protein CASRTRVRTEAFF.

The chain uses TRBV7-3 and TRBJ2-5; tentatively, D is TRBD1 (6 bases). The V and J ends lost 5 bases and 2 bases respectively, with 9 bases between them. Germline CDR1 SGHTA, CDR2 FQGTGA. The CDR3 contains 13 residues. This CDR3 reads CASSRGQQETQYF. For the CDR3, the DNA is TGTGCCAGCAGCCGTGGACAGCAAGAGACCCAGTACTTC.

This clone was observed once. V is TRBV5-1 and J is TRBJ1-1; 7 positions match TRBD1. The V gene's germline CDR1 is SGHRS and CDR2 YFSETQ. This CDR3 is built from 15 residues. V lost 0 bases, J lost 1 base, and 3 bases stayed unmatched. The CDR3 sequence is CASSLGDRSNTEAFF. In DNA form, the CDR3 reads TGCGCCAGCAGCTTGGGGGACAGATCGAACACTGAAGCTTTCTTT.

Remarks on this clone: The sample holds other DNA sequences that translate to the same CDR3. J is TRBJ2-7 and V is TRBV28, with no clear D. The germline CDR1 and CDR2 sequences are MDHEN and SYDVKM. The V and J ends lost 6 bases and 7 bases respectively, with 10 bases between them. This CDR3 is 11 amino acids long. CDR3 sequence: CASSFAGEQYF. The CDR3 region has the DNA TGTGCCAGCAGCTTTGCTGGGGAGCAGTACTTC. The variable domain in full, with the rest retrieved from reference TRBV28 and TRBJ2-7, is DVKVTQSSRYLVKRTGEKVFLECVQDMDHENMFWYRQDPGLGLRLIYFSYDVKMKEKGDIPEGYSVSREKKERFSLILESASTNQTSMYLCASSFAGEQYFGPGTRLTVT.

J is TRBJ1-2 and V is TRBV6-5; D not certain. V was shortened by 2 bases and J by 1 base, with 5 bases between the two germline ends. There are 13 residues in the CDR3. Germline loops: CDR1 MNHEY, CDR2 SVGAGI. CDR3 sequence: CASSYQNNYGYTF. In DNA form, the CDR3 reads TGTGCCAGCAGTTACCAAAATAACTATGGCTACACCTTC.

The CDR3 reads CAWSVYSGYGYTF. DNA of the CDR3: TGTGCCTGGAGTGTATACAGTGGCTATGGCTACACCTTC. The V call is TRBV30, the J call TRBJ1-2; D unresolved. Trimming removed 0 bases at V and 4 bases at J, with 9 bases between. The length of the CDR3 is 13 residues. The germline CDR1 and CDR2 sequences are GTSNPN and SVGIG (reference sequence). Complete variable domain (other parts from reference TRBV30 and TRBJ1-2): SQTIHQWPATLVQPVGSPLSLECTVEGTSNPNLYWYRQAAGRGLQLLFYSVGIGQISSEVPQNLSASRPQDRQFILSSKKLLLSDSGFYLCAWSVYSGYGYTFGSGTRLTVV.

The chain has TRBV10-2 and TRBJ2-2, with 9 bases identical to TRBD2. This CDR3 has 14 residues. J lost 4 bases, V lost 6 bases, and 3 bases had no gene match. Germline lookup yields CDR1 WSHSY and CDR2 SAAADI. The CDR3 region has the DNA TGCGCCAGCAGCACTAGCGGGCCCACCGGGGAGCTGTTTTTT. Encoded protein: CASSTSGPTGELFF.